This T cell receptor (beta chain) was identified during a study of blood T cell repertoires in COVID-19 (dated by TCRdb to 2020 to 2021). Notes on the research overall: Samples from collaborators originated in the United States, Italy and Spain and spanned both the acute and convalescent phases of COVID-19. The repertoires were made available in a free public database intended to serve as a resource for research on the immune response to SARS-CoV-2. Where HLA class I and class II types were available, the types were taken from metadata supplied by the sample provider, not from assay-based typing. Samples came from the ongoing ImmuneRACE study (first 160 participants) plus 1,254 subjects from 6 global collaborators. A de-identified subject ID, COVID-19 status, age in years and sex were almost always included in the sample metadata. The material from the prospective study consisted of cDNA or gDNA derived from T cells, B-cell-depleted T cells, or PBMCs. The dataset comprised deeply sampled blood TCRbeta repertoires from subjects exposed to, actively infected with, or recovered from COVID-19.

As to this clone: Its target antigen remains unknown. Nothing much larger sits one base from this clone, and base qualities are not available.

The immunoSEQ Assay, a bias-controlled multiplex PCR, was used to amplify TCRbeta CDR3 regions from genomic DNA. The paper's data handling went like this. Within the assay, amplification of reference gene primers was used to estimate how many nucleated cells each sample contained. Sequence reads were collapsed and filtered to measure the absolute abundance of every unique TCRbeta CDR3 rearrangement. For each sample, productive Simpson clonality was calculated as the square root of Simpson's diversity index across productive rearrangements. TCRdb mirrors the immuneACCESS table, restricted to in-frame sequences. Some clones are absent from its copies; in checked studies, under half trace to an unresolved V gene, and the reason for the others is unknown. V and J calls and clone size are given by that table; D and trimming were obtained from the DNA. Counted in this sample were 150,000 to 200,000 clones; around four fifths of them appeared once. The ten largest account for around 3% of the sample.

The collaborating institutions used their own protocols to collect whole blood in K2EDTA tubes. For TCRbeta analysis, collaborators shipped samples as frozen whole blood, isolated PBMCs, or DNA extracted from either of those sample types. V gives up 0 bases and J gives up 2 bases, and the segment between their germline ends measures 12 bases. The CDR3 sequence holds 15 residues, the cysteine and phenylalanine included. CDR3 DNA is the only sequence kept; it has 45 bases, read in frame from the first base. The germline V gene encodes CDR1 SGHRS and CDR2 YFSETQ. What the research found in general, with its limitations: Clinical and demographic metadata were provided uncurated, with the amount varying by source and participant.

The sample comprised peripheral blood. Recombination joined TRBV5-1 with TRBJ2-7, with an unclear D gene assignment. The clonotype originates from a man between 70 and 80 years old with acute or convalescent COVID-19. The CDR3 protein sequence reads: CASSLVVGLAYEQYF. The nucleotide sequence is TGCGCCAGCAGCTTGGTGGTGGGCCTCGCCTACGAGCAGTACTTC.